The entry below gives a single TCR beta chain sequence along with its context. Germline CDR1 is SGHTS and CDR2 is YDEGEE. The CDR3 length is 16 residues. The V and J ends lost 0 bases and 4 bases, in that order; junction bases with no gene match: 6. TCRdb's table, derived via immunoSEQ multiplex PCR, lists solely in-frame clones and lacks some. Of approximately 180,000 clones in the sample, about 83% were seen once. This sample was taken from a study of blood T cell repertoires in COVID-19. Across the study: Nucleic acid was either cDNA or gDNA, and it came from T cells, B-cell-depleted T cells, or PBMCs.

The chain recombines TRBV5-8 with TRBJ2-1; 8 nucleotides align to TRBD1. The origin of this receptor is a woman in her 70s with COVID-19, enrolled during active disease. The specimen was peripheral blood. DNA of the CDR3: TGTGCCAGCAGCTTGGCCCCAGGGGGCAGGTACAATGAGCAGTTCTTC. This sequence encodes CASSLAPGGRYNEQFF.